This is a list of T cell receptor beta chains from one sample in a study of response to subunit inactivated influenza vaccine. Using its own MiXCR run on the RT-PCR reads, TCRdb lists one record per CDR3 protein. This table holds 610,000 or so distinct CDR3 sequences, 14% found once. Material: PBMCs from blood, obtained about 12 days after vaccination. The receptors were sampled from a man aged 45-60 years who received an inactivated influenza vaccine. The CDR3 runs from the conserved cysteine through the conserved F or W.

v_call | cdr3_aa
TRBV15 | CATSRRNNSPLHF
TRBV20-1 | CSARDKAMYSEQYF
TRBV18 | CASSQPVQGYTF
TRBV20-1 | CSARLAEQETQYF
TRBV20-1 | CSAITEIWNTEAFF
TRBV5-1 | CASSLEGGTNYGYTF
TRBV4-3 | CASSQEGLAGARQFF
TRBV4-2 | CASSQGLEANEQFF
TRBV7-2 | CASSFRADYGYTF
TRBV9 | CASSVSRGATGELFF
TRBV7-9 | CASSLEGQGNQPQHF
TRBV20-1 | CSALARQGSRSGDYGYTF
TRBV7-8 | CASSLAVGSDTQYF
TRBV7-9 | CASSLEGTGIYGYTF
TRBV29-1 | CSVDSRGGGYTF
TRBV12-3/TRBV12-4 | CASSLKEVETQYF
TRBV4-2 | CASSQEMIGTGRNEQFF
TRBV20-1 | CSATGLAGGPRNEQYF
TRBV20-1 | CSASSPADYNEQFF
TRBV20-1 | CSARISTGGAYNEQFF
TRBV10-3 | CAISGGTSGAYEQYF
TRBV15 | CATSTSGRAYEQYF
TRBV4-1 | CASSRGLAGGPSGANVLTF
TRBV27 | CASSREGGHYSNQPQHF
TRBV28 | CASSLVGGRNNEQFF
TRBV7-2 | CASSASGTGREKLFF
TRBV28 | CASSFPYTPRGTDTQYF
TRBV6-6 | CASSYSVGELFF
TRBV28 | CASRSRDAKWDF
TRBV6-2/TRBV6-3 | CASSEPSTSGMDEQFF
TRBV29-1 | CSVISWDEQFF
TRBV29-1 | CSSLGGTTGELFF
TRBV7-9 | CASSTASDEQFF
TRBV20-1 | CSARDWGLAGGGNEQFF
TRBV3-1 | CASSQRTHANTGELFF
TRBV20-1 | CSAISPGSGYTF